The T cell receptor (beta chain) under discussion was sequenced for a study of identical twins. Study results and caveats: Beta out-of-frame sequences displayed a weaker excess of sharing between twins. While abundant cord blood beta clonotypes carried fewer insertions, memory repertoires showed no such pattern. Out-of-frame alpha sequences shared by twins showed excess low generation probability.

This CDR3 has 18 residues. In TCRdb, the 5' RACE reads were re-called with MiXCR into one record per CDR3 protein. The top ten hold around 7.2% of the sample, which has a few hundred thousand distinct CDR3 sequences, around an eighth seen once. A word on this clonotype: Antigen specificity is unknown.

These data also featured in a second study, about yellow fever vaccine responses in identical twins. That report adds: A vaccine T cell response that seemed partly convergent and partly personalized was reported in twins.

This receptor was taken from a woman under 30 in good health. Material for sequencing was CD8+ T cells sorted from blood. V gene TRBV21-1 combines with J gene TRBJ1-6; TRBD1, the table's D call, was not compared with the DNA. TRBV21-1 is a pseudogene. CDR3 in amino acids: CASSTRGGQAYYNSPLHF. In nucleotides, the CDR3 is TGTGCCAGCAGCACCCGGGGCGGTCAGGCCTATTATAATTCACCCCTCCACTTT.